A single sample is the source of the 24 T cell receptor beta chains below, sequenced in a study of human T cells and chemical hapten exposure. The time point is: patch test 1, 2 weeks after DPC sensitization. Treatment in this sample: therapeutic diphenylcyclopropenone sensitization with weekly scalp DPC. TCRdb independently ran MiXCR on the RACE reads; one entry per CDR3 protein. The repertoire has 75,000 to 100,000 distinct CDR3 sequences, about 10% of them found once; the top ten carry approximately 3.7%. The starting material was whole blood, obtained in connection with sensitization to the hapten diphenylcyclopropenone (DPC). The source is an older woman with alopecia areata. Some clones in this sample may be carry-over from other donors' samples.

This clonotype showed up just a few times. This chain uses TRBV7-2 with TRBJ2-1, with unresolved D. Trimming pared 2 bases from V and 4 bases from J, leaving 12 bases between. CDR3 length: 15 residues. Germline CDR1 and CDR2: SGHTA and FQGNSA. DNA for the CDR3: TGTGCCAGCAGCTTACTCGGAGACGGATACAATGAGCAGTTCTTC. Encoded protein: CASSLLGDGYNEQFF.

The rearrangement links TRBV27 to TRBJ2-1; D call uncertain. V lost 2 bases, J lost 0 bases, and 5 bases lay in between. The CDR3 length is 14 residues. Germline V gene lookup returns CDR1 MNHEY and CDR2 SMNVEV (reference sequence). CDR3 sequence (DNA): TGTGCCAGCAGTTTAGCCACCTCCTACAATGAGCAGTTCTTC. Translated: CASSLATSYNEQFF.

This clonotype was detected only a few times. The gene calls are TRBV2 and TRBJ1-2; possibly TRBD1 for D (6 bases). V was pared by 2 bases and J by 4 bases, with 14 bases between. The CDR3 consists of 15 residues. Germline lookup yields CDR1 SNHLY and CDR2 FYNNEI. The CDR3 DNA is TGTGCCAGCAGTGAACTGGGGGCTAGTGGCTATGGCTACACCTTC. Its translation: CASSELGASGYGYTF.

The rearrangement uses TRBV7-9 and TRBJ2-7; D uncertain. This CDR3 is 11 amino acids long. Germline V gives CDR1 SEHNR, CDR2 FQNEAQ (reference sequence). The germline V and J ends were trimmed by 5 bases and 7 bases, with 9 bases remaining between them. The CDR3 DNA reads as TGTGCCAGCAGCCCTTTATCTGAGCAGTACTTC. Protein product: CASSPLSEQYF.

This clonotype has ten or more counts. The V and J genes are TRBV20-1 and TRBJ2-3, with D uncertain. Germline CDR1 DFQATT, CDR2 SNEGSKA (reference sequence). Deletions cut 3 bases from V and 3 bases from J, with 16 bases between. The length of the CDR3 is 15 residues. CDR3 residues: CSARIRPGETDTQYF. The CDR3 nucleotides read TGCAGTGCTAGGATCCGGCCCGGCGAGACAGATACGCAGTATTTT.

The chain employs TRBV4-3 and TRBJ1-6; no clear D. V gave up 0 bases and J gave up 6 bases, with 12 bases separating them. This CDR3 spans 16 amino acids. Germline V CDR1 and CDR2: LGHNA, YSLEER. Here the CDR3 reads CASSQDRWEINSPLHF. In nucleotides, the CDR3 is TGCGCCAGCAGCCAAGATCGGTGGGAGATTAATTCACCCCTCCACTTT.

This clonotype was observed a few times. This chain connects TRBV12-3 or TRBV12-4 to TRBJ1-4; 9 nucleotides agree with TRBD1. Trimming took 5 bases from V and 1 from J; bases not matched to a gene: 2. This CDR3 is built from 15 residues. The CDR3 reads CASSPGQGTNEKLFF. The CDR3 DNA reads TGTGCCAGCAGTCCGGGACAGGGAACTAATGAAAAACTGTTTTTT.

The CDR3 region has the DNA TGCAGTGCTAGATATGGGGGGCCTTTGAATGAGCAGTTCTTC. Translation gives CSARYGGPLNEQFF. The rearrangement links TRBV20-1 to TRBJ2-1, with D perhaps being TRBD1 or TRBD2 (6 bases each). This CDR3 has 14 amino acids. Deletions cut 2 bases from V and 7 bases from J, with 15 bases between. Germline lookup yields CDR1 DFQATT and CDR2 SNEGSKA (reference sequence).

This clonotype has ten or more counts. The chain links TRBV29-1 to TRBJ1-1; D gene unclear. The CDR3 loop spans 13 amino acids. Trimming took 4 bases from V and 1 from J, leaving 10 bases between them. Germline V CDR1 and CDR2: SQVTM, ANQGSEA. The CDR3 nucleotides are TGCAGCGTTGTTAAACCCGAGAACACTGAAGCTTTCTTT. This translates into CSVVKPENTEAFF.

This clonotype has ten or more counts. The CDR3 spells CASSPGTRGDTQYF. The CDR3 nucleotides read TGTGCCAGCTCACCAGGGACCCGCGGGGATACGCAGTATTTT. The chain links TRBV18 to TRBJ2-3; TRBD1 or TRBD2 may be the D gene (5 bases each). CDR3 size: 14 residues. V was shortened by 2 bases and J by 6 bases, with 12 bases between the two germline ends. In germline, CDR1 is KGHSH, CDR2 LQKENI.

The rearrangement links TRBV29-1 to TRBJ1-5; TRBD1 is a possible D gene (6 bases). This CDR3 spans 12 amino acids. V was pared by 4 bases and J by 4 bases, with 8 bases between. The germline CDR1 and CDR2 sequences are SQVTM and ANQGSEA. This chain's CDR3 is CSVGGQNQPQHF. Here the CDR3 DNA reads TGCAGCGTTGGGGGGCAAAATCAGCCCCAGCATTTT.

The chain links TRBV11-3 to TRBJ2-2; 10 nucleotides match TRBD1. This CDR3 has 19 amino acids. The germline CDR1 and CDR2 sequences are SGHNT and YENEEA. The trim removed 6 bases at V and 4 bases at J, leaving 17 bases unmatched. The chain's CDR3 is CASSLTWPVGQGSTGELFF. In DNA form, the CDR3 reads TGTGCCAGCAGTTTAACTTGGCCTGTGGGACAGGGGTCCACCGGGGAGCTGTTTTTT. The whole variable domain, remainder taken from reference TRBV11-3 and TRBJ2-2, is EAGVVQSPRYKIIEKKQPVAFWCNPISGHNTLYWYLQNLGQGPELLIRYENEEAVDDSQLPKDRFSAERLKGVDSTLKIQPAELGDSAVYLCASSLTWPVGQGSTGELFFGEGSRLTVL.

The chain carries TRBV10-2 and TRBJ2-5; 9 nucleotides agree with TRBD2. CDR1 and CDR2 (germline): WSHSY, SAAADI. This CDR3 is built from 14 residues. The junction had 8 bases not matched to a gene; V was cut back by 6 bases and J by 6 bases. The CDR3 region has the DNA TGCGCCAGCAGCCGGGGACTAGCCGATCAGACCCAGTACTTC. Protein: CASSRGLADQTQYF.

The chain's CDR3 is CASSLIPDQETQYF. Here the CDR3 DNA reads TGCGCCAGCAGCTTGATTCCAGACCAAGAGACCCAGTACTTC. The V call is TRBV5-1, the J call TRBJ2-5; D gene unclear. Trimming removed 1 base from V and 0 bases from J, with 7 bases in between. Per germline, CDR1 SGHRS and CDR2 YFSETQ. The CDR3 is 14 amino acids.

At least ten counts were recorded for this clonotype. The chain carries TRBV7-2 and TRBJ2-4; 7 bases agree with TRBD1. V lost 5 bases and J lost 0; bases outside the gene matches: 7. The CDR3 sequence is 16 residues long. Germline V gene sequence: CDR1 SGHTA, CDR2 FQGNSA. The CDR3 nucleotides read TGTGCCAGCAGCCAACAGGGGCGGCTAGCCAAAAACATTCAGTACTTC. Its protein is CASSQQGRLAKNIQYF.

This clonotype was counted ten times or more. This chain links TRBV20-1 with TRBJ2-3; TRBD2 matches 7 bases. The ends lost 6 bases at V and 0 bases at J; junction bases unmatched: 3. The CDR3 extends over 13 amino acids. From germline, CDR1 is DFQATT and CDR2 SNEGSKA (reference sequence). The CDR3: CSAQRGSTDTQYF. The CDR3 DNA reads TGCAGTGCCCAGCGGGGAAGCACAGATACGCAGTATTTT.

This clonotype appeared a few times. The chain uses TRBV7-2 and TRBJ2-3; 9 bases are a match to TRBD2. Germline-derived CDR1 and CDR2 are SGHTA and FQGNSA. Germline trimming cut 5 bases from V and 5 bases from J; bases unmatched to any gene: 8. This CDR3 contains 15 residues. CDR3 loop: CASSGQAGGGDTQYF. CDR3 DNA: TGTGCCAGCAGCGGACAAGCGGGGGGAGGAGATACGCAGTATTTT. Full variable domain (remainder filled in from reference TRBV7-2 and TRBJ2-3): GAGVSQSPSNKVTEKGKDVELRCDPISGHTALYWYRQSLGQGLEFLIYFQGNSAPDKSGLPSDRFSAERTGGSVSTLTIQRTQQEDSAVYLCASSGQAGGGDTQYFGPGTRLTVL.

This clonotype was counted many times. V usage is TRBV7-6 and J usage is TRBJ1-2; 12 nucleotides match TRBD1. CDR1 and CDR2 from the germline V gene are SGHVS and FNYEAQ. Germline trimming cut 1 base from V and 4 bases from J; bases unmatched to any gene: 7. The CDR3 extends over 17 amino acids. CDR3 in DNA: TGTGCCAGCAGCTTAGGGGACAGGGGGCGCTTCGGCTATGGCTACACCTTC. Amino acids: CASSLGDRGRFGYGYTF.

This clonotype appeared once. The conserved closing phenylalanine or tryptophan is absent in this CDR3, likely reflecting a read error. The V and J genes are TRBV10-2 and TRBJ1-1; tentative D call: TRBD1 (5 bases). The CDR3 spans 13 residues. Per the germline V gene, CDR1 is WSHSY and CDR2 is SAAADI. Trimming left V 7 bases short and J 2 bases short, with 11 bases between. The CDR3 is CASKVQGNTEAFS. For the CDR3, the DNA is TGCGCCAGCAAAGTGCAGGGCAACACTGAAGCTTTCTCT.

This clonotype occurred a few times. The chain has TRBV2 and TRBJ1-6, with D tentatively TRBD1 (5 bases). The germline V and J ends were trimmed by 6 bases and 9 bases, with 15 bases remaining between them. Germline V lookup: CDR1 SNHLY, CDR2 FYNNEI. There are 14 residues in the CDR3. In nucleotides, the CDR3 is TGTGCCAGCAGGGGACGGCGCCTAGGTTCACCCCTCCACTTT. Encoded protein: CASRGRRLGSPLHF.

This clonotype was detected only a few times. J is TRBJ1-1 and V is TRBV11-1, with TRBD1 matching over 7 bases. Germline CDR1 SGHAT, CDR2 FQDESV (reference sequence). The V and J ends lost 4 bases and 6 bases, in that order; junction bases with no gene match: 2. The CDR3 spans 12 residues. CDR3 loop: CASSSDRAEAFF. CDR3 coding DNA: TGTGCCAGCAGCTCCGACAGGGCTGAAGCTTTCTTT.

This clonotype was observed at least ten times. The chain recombines TRBV19 with TRBJ1-5; D gene unclear. CDR1 LNHDA and CDR2 SQIVND come from the germline V gene (reference sequence). The CDR3 runs to 16 residues. With 0 bases removed from V and 0 bases from J, the gap between germline ends came to 9 bases. The DNA of the CDR3 is TGTGCCAGTAGTATAGATCCGGGTTATAGCAATCAGCCCCAGCATTTT. This sequence encodes CASSIDPGYSNQPQHF.

This clonotype has more than one count but fewer than ten. This chain connects TRBV29-1 to TRBJ2-7, with 9 bases lining up with TRBD2. This CDR3 is built from 16 residues. The V gene end was trimmed by 0 bases and the J gene end by 3 bases; junction bases not matched to a gene: 9. The germline gives CDR1 SQVTM, CDR2 ANQGSEA. The CDR3 DNA sequence: TGCAGCGTTGAAGATCAGAGTAGCGGGGGATACTACGAGCAGTACTTC. Its translation: CSVEDQSSGGYYEQYF.

The table lists this clonotype with many counts. This chain links TRBV20-1 with TRBJ2-7, with 9 bases matching TRBD2. The CDR3 consists of 15 residues. Germline V gene data show CDR1 as DFQATT and CDR2 as SNEGSKA (reference sequence). Germline trimming cut 0 bases from V and 2 bases from J; bases unmatched to any gene: 5. CDR3 DNA: TGCAGTGCTAGAGATATAGGCGGGGGGGCCTACGAGCAGTACTTC. As protein: CSARDIGGGAYEQYF.